This TCR beta chain was found in a study of blood T cell repertoires in COVID-19. For the study at large: Sites across the United States, Italy and Spain contributed samples from acute and convalescent COVID-19. PBMCs, B-cell-depleted T cells, or T cells were the source of the cDNA or gDNA that made up the material.

Germline loops: CDR1 MDHEN, CDR2 SYDVKM. CDR3 length: 16 amino acids. Trimming cost V 4 bases and J 3 bases; bases outside gene matches: 4. As handled by the study authors: Quantification of nucleated cells was approximated via reference gene primer amplification. Measured with immunoSEQ multiplex PCR; TCRdb has only the in-frame clones, and not every one. Clone size and the V and J calls come from that table; the DNA yielded D and trimming. This repertoire shows 200,000 or so clones, 85% found once; its top ten account for around 3%. The sequenced material came from peripheral blood. This sequence joins TRBV28 and TRBJ2-2, with TRBD2 matching 11 bases. This TCR came from a man aged 45-65 years who had recovered from COVID-19. CDR3 residues: CASSWRLAGYTGELFF. CDR3 DNA: TGTGCCAGCAGTTGGAGACTAGCGGGGTACACCGGGGAGCTGTTTTTT.